This T cell receptor (beta chain) emerged from a study of T cell clonality in common variable immunodeficiency. Findings and limits, study-wide: Links between repertoire features and CVID complications were heterogeneity-limited. In common variable immunodeficiency, TCR beta chains reportedly carried fewer deletions and N-nucleotide insertions.

Method: immunoSEQ multiplex PCR; TCRdb's copy keeps in-frame clones and lacks some. The sample holds about 43,000 clones, and no clone turns up only once. This clone has at least ten counts. What it binds is unknown. The CDR3 end is not reached by the read, which stops 3 residues before it; the germline J gene fills it in. The CDR3 contains 14 residues. Trimming stripped 11 bases from V and 2 bases from J, with 18 bases between. Germline-derived CDR1 and CDR2 are SEHNR and FQNEAQ (reference sequence). Donors gave 5 to 8 ml heparinized peripheral whole blood. The chain carries TRBV7-9 and TRBJ1-1; D is perhaps TRBD1 (5 bases). The receptor's source is a person aged 18 to 69 in good health. The sample was peripheral blood mononuclear cells. The sequenced CDR3 bases are TGTGCCGTCATCGTAGGACAAATAAACACTGAA. It specifies CAVIVGQINTE. The whole CDR3 protein is CAVIVGQINTEAFF.